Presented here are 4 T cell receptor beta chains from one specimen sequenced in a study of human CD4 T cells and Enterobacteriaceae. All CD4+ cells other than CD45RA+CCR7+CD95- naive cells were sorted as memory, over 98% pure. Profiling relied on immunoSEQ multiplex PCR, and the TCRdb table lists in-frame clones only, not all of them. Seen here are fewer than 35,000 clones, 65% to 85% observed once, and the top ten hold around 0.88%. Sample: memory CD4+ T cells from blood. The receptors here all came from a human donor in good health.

CDR3 sequence (DNA): TGCGCCAGCAGCTTGGCCCCCGGGGGTCCCGGGGAGCTGTTTTTT. It codes for CASSLAPGGPGELFF. V usage is TRBV5-1 and J usage is TRBJ2-2, with D maybe TRBD2 (6 bases). The V end was cut by 0 bases, the J end by 6 bases, with 12 bases between. CDR1 and CDR2 (germline): SGHRS, YFSETQ. The CDR3 is 15 amino acids. Looking up the rest from reference TRBV5-1 and TRBJ2-2 gives the full variable domain: KAGVTQTPRYLIKTRGQQVTLSCSPISGHRSVSWYQQTPGQGLQFLFEYFSETQRNKGNFPGRFSGRQFSNSRSEMNVSTLELGDSALYLCASSLAPGGPGELFFGEGSRLTVL.

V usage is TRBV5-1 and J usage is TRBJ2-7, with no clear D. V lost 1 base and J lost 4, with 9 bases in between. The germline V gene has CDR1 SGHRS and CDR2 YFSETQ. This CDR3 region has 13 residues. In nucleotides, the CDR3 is TGCGCCAGCAGCTTGTTATTCGATTACGAGCAGTACTTC. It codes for CASSLLFDYEQYF.

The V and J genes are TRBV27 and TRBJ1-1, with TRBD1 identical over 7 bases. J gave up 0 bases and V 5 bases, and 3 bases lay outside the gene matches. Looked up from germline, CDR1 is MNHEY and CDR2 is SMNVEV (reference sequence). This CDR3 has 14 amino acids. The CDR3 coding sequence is TGTGCCAGCAGTCTTACAGGGGTGAACACTGAAGCTTTCTTT. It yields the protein CASSLTGVNTEAFF.

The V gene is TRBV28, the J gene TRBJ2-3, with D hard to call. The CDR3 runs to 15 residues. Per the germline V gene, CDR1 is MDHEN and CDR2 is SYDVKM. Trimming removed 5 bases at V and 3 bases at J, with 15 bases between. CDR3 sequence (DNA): TGTGCCAGCAGTCCGCGGCTCCACGCGACAGATACGCAGTATTTT. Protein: CASSPRLHATDTQYF.